This T cell receptor (beta chain) emerged from a study of T cells in Graves' hyperthyroidism and ophthalmopathy. This clonotype was counted ten times or more. The source material, RNA transcripts, was used to amplify TCR beta CDR3 regions. Researchers ran a first-round RT-PCR on the TCR CDR3 using the HTBI primer set. Each CDR3 protein gets one entry after TCRdb re-called the multiplex PCR reads with MiXCR. The sample carries roughly 630,000 distinct CDR3 sequences, around a sixth recorded once. This CDR3 has 15 amino acids. Trimming took 1 base from V and 0 from J, leaving 11 bases between them. The germline CDR1 and CDR2 sequences are SGHRS and YFSETQ. No ophthalmopathy progression within 18 months constituted stable Graves' hyperthyroidism. Patients aged 18 to 65 with hyperthyroidism were newly diagnosed, with duration under 2 months. Fresh peripheral blood, around 11 ml of it, supplied the PBMCs.

What was sequenced was blood. This clonotype was obtained from a woman in her twenties or thirties with Graves' hyperthyroidism. The V gene is TRBV5-1, the J gene TRBJ2-7; D could derive from TRBD1 or TRBD2 (5 bases each). The CDR3 is CASSLTGPFSYEQYF. The CDR3 nucleotides read TGCGCCAGCAGCTTGACGGGACCATTCTCCTACGAGCAGTACTTC.